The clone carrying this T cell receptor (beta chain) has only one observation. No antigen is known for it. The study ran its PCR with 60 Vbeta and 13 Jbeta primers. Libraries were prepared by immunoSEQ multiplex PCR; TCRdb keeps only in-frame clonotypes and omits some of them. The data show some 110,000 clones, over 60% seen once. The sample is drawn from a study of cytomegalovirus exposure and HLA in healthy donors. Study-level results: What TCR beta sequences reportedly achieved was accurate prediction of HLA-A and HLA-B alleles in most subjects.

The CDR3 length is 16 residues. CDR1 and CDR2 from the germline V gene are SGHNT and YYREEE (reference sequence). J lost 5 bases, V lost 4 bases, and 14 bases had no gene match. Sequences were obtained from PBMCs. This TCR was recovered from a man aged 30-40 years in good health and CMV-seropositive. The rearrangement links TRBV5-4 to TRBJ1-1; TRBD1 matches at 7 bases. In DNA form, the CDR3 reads TGTGCCAGCAGCCCGCCCGGAAGCAGGGGGGTGACTGAAGCTTTCTTT. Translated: CASSPPGSRGVTEAFF.